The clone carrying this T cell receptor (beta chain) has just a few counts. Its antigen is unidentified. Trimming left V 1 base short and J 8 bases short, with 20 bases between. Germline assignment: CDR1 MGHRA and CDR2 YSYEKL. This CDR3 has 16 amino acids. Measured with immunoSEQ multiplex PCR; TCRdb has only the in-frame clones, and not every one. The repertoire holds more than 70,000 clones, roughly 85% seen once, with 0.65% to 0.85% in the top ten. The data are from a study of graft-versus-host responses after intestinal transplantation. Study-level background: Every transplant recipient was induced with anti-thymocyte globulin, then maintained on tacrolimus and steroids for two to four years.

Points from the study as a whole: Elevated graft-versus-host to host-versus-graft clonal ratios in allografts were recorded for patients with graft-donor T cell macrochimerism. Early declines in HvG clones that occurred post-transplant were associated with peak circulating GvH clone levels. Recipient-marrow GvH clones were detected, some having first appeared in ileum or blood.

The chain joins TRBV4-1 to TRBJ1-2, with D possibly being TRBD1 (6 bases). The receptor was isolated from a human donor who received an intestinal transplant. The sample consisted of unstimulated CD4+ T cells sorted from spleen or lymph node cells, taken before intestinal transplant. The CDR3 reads CASSQVFVRTVDGYTF. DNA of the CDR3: TGCGCCAGCAGCCAAGTGTTCGTAAGGACAGTGGACGGCTACACCTTC.